The T cell receptor beta chain under discussion was sequenced for a study of early stage breast cancer tumors. Study summary: Seven to nine ER+/PR+/HER2- tumors were invasive ductal; a few were invasive lobular.

As regards this clone: As yet, its antigen is unknown.

Generated by immunoSEQ multiplex PCR, the TCRdb table keeps only in-frame clones and is missing some. The sample shows about 9,700 clones, around 79% of them seen only once. Notes on the study in general: Most shared enriched TCRB sequences were commonly generated ones.

J lost 1 base, V lost 1 base, and 6 bases had no gene match. This CDR3 contains 16 residues. CDR1 and CDR2 from the germline V gene are SGHDT and YYEEEE. This receptor was taken from a person aged 35 to 50 with breast cancer. The specimen sequenced was normal breast tissue next to the tumor. The chain joins TRBV5-6 to TRBJ2-7, with TRBD2 matching over 9 bases. The CDR3 here is CASSLRYTSGSYEQYF. The CDR3 bases are TGTGCCAGCAGCTTGAGGTACACTAGCGGGTCCTACGAGCAGTACTTC.